One and the same sample provided the 28 T cell receptor beta chains below, sequenced in a study of CD8 T cells in ankylosing spondylitis. What these receptors recognize is not known. Study-wide results and caveats: What appeared characteristic of ankylosing spondylitis blood was a TCR beta motif of under 10 highly homologous variants.

TCRdb called the 5' RACE reads again in MiXCR, with one record for every CDR3 protein. The sample has about 700,000 distinct CDR3 sequences, around 17% seen once. What was sequenced was blood, either unsorted or a sorted T cell fraction (not recorded which). Source of these receptors: a male donor with ankylosing spondylitis.

This clonotype turned up a few times. At one of its ends the junction is not consistent with the germline gene, which may arise from a read error. V usage is TRBV20-1 and J usage is TRBJ2-7; D might be TRBD1 (7 bases). Looked up from germline, CDR1 is DFQATT and CDR2 is SNEGSKA (reference sequence). The CDR3 has 14 amino acids. The CDR3 is CSATNRGTDLPSNF. The CDR3 nucleotides are TGCAGTGCAACCAATCGCGGGACAGACCTCCCTTCGAACTTC.

There are a few counts of this clonotype. This chain connects TRBV12-3 or TRBV12-4 to TRBJ1-6, with a weak D call TRBD1 (5 bases). The CDR3 totals 15 residues. V lost 3 bases to trimming and J lost 8 bases, with 14 bases between them. For the CDR3, the DNA is TGTGCCAGCAGTTTGAGGGGCGCGGGCGATTCACCCCTCCACTTT. It encodes CASSLRGAGDSPLHF.

The table lists this clonotype with a few counts. The V and J genes are TRBV12-3 or TRBV12-4 and TRBJ2-5, with 7 bases that match TRBD2. V shed 8 bases and J 5 bases; nucleotides not matched to a gene: 2. The CDR3 totals 11 residues. CDR3 residues: CASGLVETQYF. CDR3 bases: TGTGCCAGCGGACTAGTGGAGACCCAGTACTTC.

This clonotype has a handful of counts. J is TRBJ1-1 and V is TRBV7-2; tentatively, D is TRBD1 (5 bases). The germline V gene encodes CDR1 SGHTA and CDR2 FQGNSA. With 5 bases removed from V and 5 bases from J, the gap between germline ends came to 15 bases. The CDR3 length is 14 residues. This chain's CDR3 is CASSLPRGGTEAFF. The CDR3 DNA reads TGTGCCAGCAGCCTCCCGAGGGGCGGTACTGAAGCTTTCTTT.

This chain links TRBV7-3 with TRBJ2-3; a weak D match, TRBD2 (5 bases). The CDR3 spans 13 residues. Germline CDR1 is SGHTA and CDR2 is FQGTGA. The V end lost 4 bases, the J end lost 4 bases, and 9 bases lay between the germline ends. The CDR3 nucleotides read TGTGCCAGCAGCTCGACTAAGCCAGATACGCAGTATTTT. Encoded protein: CASSSTKPDTQYF. Full variable domain (outside the CDR3, taken from reference TRBV7-3 and TRBJ2-3): GAGVSQTPSNKVTEKGKYVELRCDPISGHTALYWYRQSLGQGPEFLIYFQGTGAADDSGLPNDRFFAVRPEGSVSTLKIQRTERGDSAVYLCASSSTKPDTQYFGPGTRLTVL.

This chain joins TRBV7-2 and TRBJ2-3; a weak D match, TRBD2 (6 bases). The CDR3 spans 16 residues. V dropped 4 bases and J dropped 1 base, with 15 bases sitting between them. The germline CDR1 and CDR2 sequences are SGHTA and FQGNSA. The CDR3 sequence: CASSWGDSWGTDTQYF. CDR3 nucleotides: TGTGCCAGCAGCTGGGGGGACTCATGGGGCACAGATACGCAGTATTTT.

The chain has TRBV20-1 and TRBJ2-7; maybe TRBD2 (5 bases). The germline CDR1 and CDR2 sequences are DFQATT and SNEGSKA (reference sequence). The V and J ends lost 3 bases and 3 bases respectively, with 18 bases between them. CDR3 size: 15 residues. The CDR3 protein is CSASSGQRIDYEQYF. The CDR3 region has the DNA TGCAGTGCTAGTTCGGGCCAGCGGATAGACTACGAGCAGTACTTC.

This clonotype showed up just once. A junction boundary mismatches the germline segment, possibly from a read error. The genes are TRBV12-3 or TRBV12-4 and TRBJ2-6; perhaps TRBD1 as D (6 bases). The CDR3 spans 16 residues. In nucleotides, the CDR3 is TGTGCCAGCAGGAAGGACAGCTACTCTGTGGCCAACGTCCTGACTTTC. Translating gives CASRKDSYSVANVLTF.

The V call is TRBV6-2 or TRBV6-3, the J call TRBJ2-1; the match to TRBD2 covers 12 bases. The CDR3 spans 16 residues. The J segment lost 12 bases and the V segment lost 6 bases, leaving 15 bases of the junction unmatched. The germline CDR1 and CDR2 sequences are MNHEY and SVGEGT. The CDR3 reads CASSLLSSGGAGRQFF. CDR3 DNA sequence: TGTGCCAGCAGCTTACTGTCTAGCGGGGGGGCCGGGAGGCAGTTCTTC.

This clonotype was detected a few times. This chain links TRBV4-1 with TRBJ1-1; D perhaps matches TRBD1 (6 bases). The ends were cut back, 4 bases at V and 1 base at J, with 16 bases in the middle. The CDR3 runs to 16 residues. Germline loops: CDR1 MGHRA, CDR2 YSYEKL. The CDR3 DNA reads as TGCGCCAGCAGCCGGGTGGGGGCAGGAGCGAACACTGAAGCTTTCTTT. This sequence encodes CASSRVGAGANTEAFF.

The table lists this clonotype with a few counts. The rearrangement links TRBV5-1 to TRBJ2-3; D may be TRBD1 or TRBD2 (5 bases each). This CDR3 has 14 amino acids. The germline V gene encodes CDR1 SGHRS and CDR2 YFSETQ. V lost 3 bases to trimming and J lost 3 bases, with 11 bases between them. The CDR3, as DNA: TGCGCCAGCAGCTGGGGACGGGGAACAGATACGCAGTATTTT. It encodes CASSWGRGTDTQYF. Based on the CDR3 plus reference TRBV5-1 and TRBJ2-3, the full variable domain is KAGVTQTPRYLIKTRGQQVTLSCSPISGHRSVSWYQQTPGQGLQFLFEYFSETQRNKGNFPGRFSGRQFSNSRSEMNVSTLELGDSALYLCASSWGRGTDTQYFGPGTRLTVL.

The chain links TRBV11-3 to TRBJ2-3, with D maybe TRBD1 (6 bases). The CDR3 covers 14 residues. Germline-derived CDR1 and CDR2 are SGHNT and YENEEA. Trimming left V 3 bases short and J 5 bases short, with 12 bases between. In DNA form, the CDR3 reads TGTGCCAGCAGCTTGGTCACAGGGATAGATACGCAGTATTTT. Translated: CASSLVTGIDTQYF.

This rearrangement joins TRBV3-1 to TRBJ2-2; 9 positions agree with TRBD1. The ends lost 4 bases at V and 1 base at J; junction bases unmatched: 4. This CDR3 comprises 16 residues. The germline gives CDR1 LGHDT, CDR2 YNNKEL (reference sequence). DNA for the CDR3: TGTGCCAGCAGCCTCGGACAGGGGAGGAACACCGGGGAGCTGTTTTTT. It codes for CASSLGQGRNTGELFF.

The table lists this clonotype with many counts. The chain joins TRBV12-3 or TRBV12-4 to TRBJ1-1; TRBD1 matches at 7 bases. CDR3 length: 14 amino acids. Trimming removed 3 bases from V and 4 bases from J; junction bases left unmatched: 5. DNA for the CDR3: TGTGCCAGCAGTTTTGAAGGGACAGCCACTGAAGCTTTCTTT. This gives the protein CASSFEGTATEAFF.

The rearrangement links TRBV28 to TRBJ2-3; D is perhaps TRBD2 (5 bases). The CDR3 is 15 amino acids. V was trimmed by 7 bases and J by 4 bases, leaving 18 bases between them. In germline, CDR1 is MDHEN, CDR2 SYDVKM. The chain's CDR3 is CASNHQKLVSDTQYF. The CDR3 DNA is TGTGCCAGCAACCACCAGAAACTAGTGTCAGATACGCAGTATTTT.

CDR3 in amino acids: CASSLGTGIGNTEAFF. The CDR3 bases are TGTGCCAGCAGTTTAGGGACAGGGATAGGGAACACTGAAGCTTTCTTT. The chain couples TRBV12-3 or TRBV12-4 to TRBJ1-1; TRBD1 matches 8 bases. The V gene end was trimmed by 1 base and the J gene end by 1 base; junction bases not matched to a gene: 5. The CDR3 has 16 amino acids.

This clonotype was observed a handful of times. The chain couples TRBV3-1 to TRBJ1-1; 7 positions agree with TRBD1. Germline loops: CDR1 LGHDT, CDR2 YNNKEL (reference sequence). This CDR3 comprises 14 residues. The V segment lost 3 bases and the J segment 6 bases; nucleotides outside the gene matches: 7. CDR3 sequence (DNA): TGTGCCAGCAGCCACGACAGGGACGCGGCTGAAGCTTTCTTT. Its protein product is CASSHDRDAAEAFF. The full variable domain, with the rest looked up from reference TRBV3-1 and TRBJ1-1, is DTAVSQTPKYLVTQMGNDKSIKCEQNLGHDTMYWYKQDSKKFLKIMFSYNNKELIINETVPNRFSPKSPDKAHLNLHINSLELGDSAVYFCASSHDRDAAEAFFGQGTRLTVV.

This chain joins TRBV29-1 and TRBJ2-3; 10 bases align to TRBD2. The V and J ends lost 8 bases and 1 base, in that order; junction bases with no gene match: 6. Germline V gene sequence: CDR1 SQVTM, CDR2 ANQGSEA. The CDR3 consists of 14 residues. The CDR3 DNA reads as TGCAGCTTTGGGACTAGCGAACGCACAGATACGCAGTATTTT. Translated, it gives CSFGTSERTDTQYF.

Regarding this clonotype: At one of its ends the junction is not consistent with the germline gene, which may arise from a read error. The genes are TRBV7-6 and TRBJ2-1; D remains unclear. The CDR3 runs 14 residues. Germline loops: CDR1 SGHVS, CDR2 FNYEAQ. The CDR3 DNA follows: TGTGCCAGCAGCTTGATGGCCTCCAACAATGAGCAGTTCTTC. This translates into CASSLMASNNEQFF.

This chain joins TRBV7-8 and TRBJ2-5; 13 positions agree with TRBD2. V lost 5 bases to trimming and J lost 4 bases; unmatched junction nucleotides: 7. This CDR3 spans 16 amino acids. CDR1 is SGHVS, CDR2 FQNEAQ, per germline. This chain's CDR3 is CASSPRWTSGGETQYF. CDR3 DNA: TGTGCCAGCAGCCCCCGATGGACTAGCGGGGGAGAGACCCAGTACTTC.

The chain recombines TRBV27 with TRBJ2-1; 14 bases are shared with TRBD2. The CDR3 covers 15 residues. The V segment lost 7 bases and the J segment 9 bases; nucleotides outside the gene matches: 8. Germline V gene lookup returns CDR1 MNHEY and CDR2 SMNVEV (reference sequence). DNA of the CDR3: TGTGCCAGCACCCGGGGACTAGCGGGAGATATTGAGCAGTTCTTC. This codes for CASTRGLAGDIEQFF.

This clonotype appeared a few times. The V gene is TRBV7-2, the J gene TRBJ2-1; 8 nucleotides agree with TRBD1. Germline values: CDR1 SGHTA, CDR2 FQGNSA. Unmatched junction bases numbered 8, after V lost 2 bases and J lost 8 bases. This CDR3 spans 15 amino acids. Written as DNA, the CDR3 is TGTGCCAGCAGCTTACTTGGACAGGGCGGCGATGAGCAGTTCTTC. Its protein product is CASSLLGQGGDEQFF.

This clonotype was observed a handful of times. The V gene is TRBV7-2, the J gene TRBJ1-1; D unclear. This CDR3 contains 14 residues. The germline V and J ends were trimmed by 7 bases and 7 bases, with 19 bases remaining between them. CDR1 and CDR2 (germline): SGHTA, FQGNSA. DNA of the CDR3: TGTGCCAGCACCGCGGACCCAATCGGCTTTGAAGCTTTCTTT. Its translation is CASTADPIGFEAFF. Together with reference TRBV7-2 and TRBJ1-1, the CDR3 gives the full variable domain: GAGVSQSPSNKVTEKGKDVELRCDPISGHTALYWYRQSLGQGLEFLIYFQGNSAPDKSGLPSDRFSAERTGGSVSTLTIQRTQQEDSAVYLCASTADPIGFEAFFGQGTRLTVV.

This clonotype was observed a few times. V is TRBV7-9 and J is TRBJ2-1; D possibly corresponds to TRBD2 (5 bases). V was clipped by 3 bases and J by 7 bases, with 19 bases between them. Germline values: CDR1 SEHNR, CDR2 FQNEAQ (reference sequence). The CDR3 covers 16 residues. The CDR3, as DNA: TGTGCCAGCAGCTTGGGCCCACACGGGGTTCGGAATGAGCAGTTCTTC. Translating gives CASSLGPHGVRNEQFF.

This clonotype was seen a handful of times. The V and J genes are TRBV4-1 and TRBJ1-1; no clear D. There are 15 residues in the CDR3. V was shortened by 2 bases and J by 1 base, with 11 bases between the two germline ends. Per germline, CDR1 MGHRA and CDR2 YSYEKL. The CDR3 DNA follows: TGCGCCAGCAGCCAACTTGACGGGGAGAACACTGAAGCTTTCTTT. Residues: CASSQLDGENTEAFF.

The V and J genes are TRBV4-3 and TRBJ2-1, with 9 bases identical to TRBD2. The CDR3 runs 16 residues. J lost 4 bases, V lost 0 bases, and 4 bases had no gene match. Looked up from germline, CDR1 is LGHNA and CDR2 is YSLEER. CDR3 protein: CASSQDKAGGYNEQFF. The CDR3 DNA follows: TGCGCCAGCAGCCAAGATAAGGCGGGGGGGTACAATGAGCAGTTCTTC.

This clonotype was detected a few times. This chain links TRBV4-2 with TRBJ2-3; TRBD1 or TRBD2 may be the D gene (7 bases each). Trimming cost V 3 bases and J 0 bases, with 19 bases left between them. Germline CDR1 reads LGHNA; CDR2 reads YNFKEQ. This CDR3 region has 18 residues. CDR3 sequence (DNA): TGTGCCAGCAGCCAGGGCCGAGCGGGACAGACTAGCACAGATACGCAGTATTTT. This translates into CASSQGRAGQTSTDTQYF.

The chain uses TRBV7-2 and TRBJ2-2; D tentatively fits TRBD1 or TRBD2 (6 bases each). Trimming stripped 6 bases from V and 3 bases from J, with 11 bases between. Germline V gene sequence: CDR1 SGHTA, CDR2 FQGNSA. This CDR3 has 14 amino acids. The DNA of the CDR3 is TGTGCCAGCAGAGGAGGGGGGTACACCGGGGAGCTGTTTTTT. Its protein is CASRGGGYTGELFF.